This TCR beta chain was recovered during a study of human T cells and chemical hapten exposure. About the study: The study lasted roughly five months, and patients were dosed weekly with diphenylcyclopropenone on the scalp throughout.

The library gave individual cDNA molecules unique molecular identifiers. TCRdb re-analysed the RACE reads in MiXCR, keeping a single row per CDR3 protein. The repertoire holds roughly 150,000 distinct CDR3 sequences, with roughly a quarter as singletons. Germline V gene sequence: CDR1 SQVTM, CDR2 ANQGSEA. CDR3 length: 13 amino acids. Trimming cost V 1 base and J 5 bases, with 11 bases left between them. This clonotype was seen ten or more times. This sample's time point: patch test 3, about 24 weeks after DPC sensitization. Treatment denoted: therapeutic diphenylcyclopropenone sensitization with weekly scalp DPC. Blood sampling occurred before each patch-test application. The study enrolled 18 to 70-year-old alopecia patients suitable for DPC.

The source was whole blood, collected in connection with sensitization to the hapten diphenylcyclopropenone (DPC). The receptor was derived from a woman aged 18-29 years with alopecia areata. Some clones in this sample may be carry-over from other donors' samples. This chain connects TRBV29-1 to TRBJ2-5, with D unresolved. The CDR3 sequence: CSVEVSGYETQYF. The DNA of the CDR3 is TGCAGCGTTGAAGTGTCAGGCTACGAGACCCAGTACTTC.